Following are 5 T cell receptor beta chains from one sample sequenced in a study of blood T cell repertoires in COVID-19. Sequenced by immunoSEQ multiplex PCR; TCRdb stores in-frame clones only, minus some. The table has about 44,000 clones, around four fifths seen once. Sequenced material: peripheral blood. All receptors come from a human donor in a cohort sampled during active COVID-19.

CDR3 in DNA: TGTGCCAGCAGCCCTACAGGGGGCTTAGAGACCCAGTACTTC. This gives the protein CASSPTGGLETQYF. The chain carries TRBV9 and TRBJ2-5; 9 positions agree with TRBD1. Germline CDR1 reads SGDLS; CDR2 reads YYNGEE. This CDR3 is 14 amino acids long. Trimming removed 4 bases from V and 4 bases from J; junction bases left unmatched: 5.

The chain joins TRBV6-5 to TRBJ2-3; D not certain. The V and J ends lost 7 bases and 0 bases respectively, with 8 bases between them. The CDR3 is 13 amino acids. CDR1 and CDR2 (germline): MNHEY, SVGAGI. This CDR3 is CASKVTSTDTQYF. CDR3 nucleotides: TGTGCCAGCAAGGTGACTAGCACAGATACGCAGTATTTT.

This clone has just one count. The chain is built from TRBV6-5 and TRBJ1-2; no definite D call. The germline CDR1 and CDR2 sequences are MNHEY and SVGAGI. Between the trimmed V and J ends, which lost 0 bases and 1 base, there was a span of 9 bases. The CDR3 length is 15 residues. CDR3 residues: CASSYSVQSNYGYTF. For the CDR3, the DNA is TGTGCCAGCAGTTACTCGGTACAGAGTAACTATGGCTACACCTTC.

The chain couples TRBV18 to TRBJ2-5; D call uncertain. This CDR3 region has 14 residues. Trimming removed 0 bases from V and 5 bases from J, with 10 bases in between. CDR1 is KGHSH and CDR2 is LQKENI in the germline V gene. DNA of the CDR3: TGTGCCAGCTCACCACCGTCGGTACAGGAGACCCAGTACTTC. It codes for CASSPPSVQETQYF.

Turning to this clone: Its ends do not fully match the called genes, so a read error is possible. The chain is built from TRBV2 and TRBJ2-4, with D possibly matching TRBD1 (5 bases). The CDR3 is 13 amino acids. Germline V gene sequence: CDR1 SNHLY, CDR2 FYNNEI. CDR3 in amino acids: CASREGHLNIQYF. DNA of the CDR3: TGTGCCAGCAGAGAAGGACATTTAAACATTCAGTACTTC.